A selection of T cell receptor beta chains follows, all from one sample in a study of OX40 agonist ivuxolimab in advanced cancers. The repertoire was sequenced with immunoSEQ multiplex PCR; TCRdb's copy has only in-frame clones and lacks some. Among 64,000 or so clones listed, approximately 80% were seen once. The starting material was CD4+ or CD8+ T cells sorted from blood, obtained in a trial of the OX40 agonist ivuxolimab. All receptors come from an adult with an advanced solid tumor such as melanoma, head and neck, liver or kidney cancer. Both conserved end residues are part of each CDR3. A D gene is named only where the DNA matches it firmly. Some rows mark clone size as missing; the rest say once, few, many or name a class of expanded clone.

V gene: TRBV7-2; D gene: .; clone size: .; J gene: TRBJ2-7; CDR3 DNA: TGTGCCAGCAGCTCTCCCCCTTCCTACGAGCAGTACTTC; CDR3 protein: CASSSPPSYEQYF
V gene: TRBV11-2; D gene: .; clone size: once; J gene: TRBJ2-5; CDR3 DNA: TGTGCCAGCATACGAGGACCGGACGGAGAGACCCAGTACTTC; CDR3 protein: CASIRGPDGETQYF
V gene: TRBV5-1; D gene: .; clone size: .; J gene: TRBJ2-4; CDR3 DNA: TGCGCCAGCAGCTTGGTGGCAGCTACGAAAAACATTCAGTACTTC; CDR3 protein: CASSLVAATKNIQYF
V gene: TRBV5-1; D gene: TRBD2; clone size: once; J gene: TRBJ2-1; CDR3 DNA: TGCGCCAGCAGGGCGGCCGGGGGGGCTGAGCAGTTCTTC; CDR3 protein: CASRAAGGAEQFF
V gene: TRBV14; D gene: .; clone size: .; J gene: TRBJ1-1; CDR3 DNA: TGTGCCAGCAGCCATAGCGAGCGAGCTTTCTTT; CDR3 protein: CASSHSERAFF
V gene: TRBV30; D gene: .; clone size: once; J gene: TRBJ2-1; CDR3 DNA: TGTGCCTGGAGTAGCGACGGATACAATGAGCAGTTCTTC; CDR3 protein: CAWSSDGYNEQFF
V gene: TRBV10-3; D gene: .; clone size: .; J gene: TRBJ1-3; CDR3 DNA: TGTGCCATCAGTGGTCCCCTACAGGGAGTAGGGAACACCATATATTTT; CDR3 protein: CAISGPLQGVGNTIYF
V gene: TRBV6-1; D gene: .; clone size: .; J gene: TRBJ2-7; CDR3 DNA: TGTGCCAGCAGTTTTGCTTCCGAGCAGTACTTC; CDR3 protein: CASSFASEQYF
V gene: TRBV4-2; D gene: TRBD1; clone size: .; J gene: TRBJ1-3; CDR3 DNA: TGTGCCAGCAGCCGGGACAGGGCTTCTGGAAACACCATATATTTT; CDR3 protein: CASSRDRASGNTIYF
V gene: TRBV6-1; D gene: .; clone size: .; J gene: TRBJ1-2; CDR3 DNA: TGTGCCAGCAGTGAAGGGGTAAACCCTAACTATGGCTACACCTTC; CDR3 protein: CASSEGVNPNYGYTF
V gene: TRBV20-1; D gene: .; clone size: .; J gene: TRBJ2-1; CDR3 DNA: TGCAGTGCGGACTTGGTTAATGAGCAGTTCTTC; CDR3 protein: CSADLVNEQFF
V gene: TRBV9; D gene: .; clone size: .; J gene: TRBJ2-3; CDR3 DNA: TGTGCCAGCAGCGTGGACCACGGGGGCACAGATACGCAGTATTTT; CDR3 protein: CASSVDHGGTDTQYF
V gene: TRBV6-5; D gene: TRBD1; clone size: .; J gene: TRBJ1-1; CDR3 DNA: TGTGCCAGCCTCTCAATGGGACAGGCAAACACTGAAGCTTTCTTT; CDR3 protein: CASLSMGQANTEAFF
V gene: TRBV5-6; D gene: .; clone size: .; J gene: TRBJ1-6; CDR3 DNA: TGTGCCAGCAGCCCACAGGGCGCCGGGGTGGATTCACCCCTCCACTTT; CDR3 protein: CASSPQGAGVDSPLHF
V gene: TRBV7-2; D gene: TRBD1; clone size: .; J gene: TRBJ2-7; CDR3 DNA: TGTGCCAGCAGCTATAGTCCGGGACAGTCCTACGAGCAGTACTTC; CDR3 protein: CASSYSPGQSYEQYF
V gene: TRBV28; D gene: TRBD1; clone size: .; J gene: TRBJ1-5; CDR3 DNA: TGTGCCAGCAGTTTATTATGGGGGGGACAGGGCAGACAGCCCCAGCATTTT; CDR3 protein: CASSLLWGGQGRQPQHF
V gene: TRBV7-9; D gene: .; clone size: .; J gene: TRBJ1-5; CDR3 DNA: TGTGCCAGCAGCCCCCTCCTGAACGGGGAGAATCAGCCCCAGCATTTT; CDR3 protein: CASSPLLNGENQPQHF
V gene: TRBV5-1; D gene: .; clone size: once; J gene: TRBJ2-6; CDR3 DNA: TGCGCCAGCAGCTTGACAGGATCCTCTGGGGCCAACGTCCTGACTTTC; CDR3 protein: CASSLTGSSGANVLTF
V gene: TRBV6-5; D gene: .; clone size: .; J gene: TRBJ2-7; CDR3 DNA: TGTGCCAGCAGTCAGGATACCTACGAGCAGTACTTC; CDR3 protein: CASSQDTYEQYF
V gene: TRBV19; D gene: .; clone size: few; J gene: TRBJ1-1; CDR3 DNA: TGTGCCAGTAGTATTTGGGCGGAAGCTTTCTTT; CDR3 protein: CASSIWAEAFF
V gene: TRBV18; D gene: .; clone size: .; J gene: TRBJ2-7; CDR3 DNA: TGTGCCAGCTCACCAGGGGGAGTAACCTACGAGCAGTACTTC; CDR3 protein: CASSPGGVTYEQYF
V gene: TRBV18; D gene: .; clone size: .; J gene: TRBJ2-1; CDR3 DNA: TGTGCCAGCTCTACGGAGGGGTTAGCTGAGCAGTTCTTC; CDR3 protein: CASSTEGLAEQFF
V gene: TRBV12-5; D gene: .; clone size: .; J gene: TRBJ2-1; CDR3 DNA: TGTGCTAGTGGTTTGGTACTGACCAGGGCGAGCTCCTACAATGAGCAGTTCTTC; CDR3 protein: CASGLVLTRASSYNEQFF
V gene: TRBV19; D gene: TRBD1; clone size: .; J gene: TRBJ1-1; CDR3 DNA: TGTGCCAGTAGTTTCACCGTCGGACAGGGGGAAATTGTTTTCTTT; CDR3 protein: CASSFTVGQGEIVFF
V gene: TRBV25-1; D gene: .; clone size: .; J gene: TRBJ2-7; CDR3 DNA: TGTGCCAGCAGTGCGGGGGGCCTCTACGAGCAGTACTTC; CDR3 protein: CASSAGGLYEQYF
V gene: TRBV9; D gene: .; clone size: .; J gene: TRBJ2-2; CDR3 DNA: TGTGCCAGCAGCGTTCGGGGGGCAGGCACCGGGGAGCTGTTTTTT; CDR3 protein: CASSVRGAGTGELFF
V gene: TRBV6-1; D gene: TRBD1; clone size: .; J gene: TRBJ2-7; CDR3 DNA: TGTGCCAGCAGTCGACAGGGCTACGAGCAGTACTTC; CDR3 protein: CASSRQGYEQYF
V gene: TRBV5-1; D gene: .; clone size: .; J gene: TRBJ2-5; CDR3 DNA: TGCGCCAGCAGCTTTGGGAGGCCCCAAGAGACCCAGTACTTC; CDR3 protein: CASSFGRPQETQYF
V gene: TRBV5-6; D gene: .; clone size: .; J gene: TRBJ2-7; CDR3 DNA: TGTGCCAGCTGGGTGAAAAGGGGCCTATCTCCCGACTACGAGCAGTACTTC; CDR3 protein: CASWVKRGLSPDYEQYF
V gene: TRBV5-6; D gene: .; clone size: .; J gene: TRBJ1-6; CDR3 DNA: TGTGCCAGCAGCTGGGGGGGTGATCCTTATAATTCACCCCTCCACTTT; CDR3 protein: CASSWGGDPYNSPLHF
V gene: TRBV5-1; D gene: .; clone size: .; J gene: TRBJ2-1; CDR3 DNA: TGCGCCAGCAGCGTCTCGGAGGGCTCCTACAATGAGCAGTTCTTC; CDR3 protein: CASSVSEGSYNEQFF
V gene: TRBV20-1; D gene: .; clone size: .; J gene: TRBJ1-5; CDR3 DNA: TGCAGTGCTTCGTCGGGTCAGCCCCAGCATTTT; CDR3 protein: CSASSGQPQHF
V gene: TRBV6-1; D gene: .; clone size: .; J gene: TRBJ2-4; CDR3 DNA: TGTGCCAGCAGTGAACCCAAAAACATTCAGTACTTC; CDR3 protein: CASSEPKNIQYF
V gene: TRBV6-1; D gene: TRBD1; clone size: .; J gene: TRBJ1-2; CDR3 DNA: TGTGCCAGCAATACAGGGGAGGGTGGCTACACCTTC; CDR3 protein: CASNTGEGGYTF
V gene: TRBV18; D gene: .; clone size: .; J gene: TRBJ2-3; CDR3 DNA: TGTGCCAGCGGTGGAGATACGCAGTATTTT; CDR3 protein: CASGGDTQYF
V gene: TRBV19; D gene: TRBD1; clone size: .; J gene: TRBJ2-3; CDR3 DNA: TGTGCCAGTAGTTTCGGACAGGGGCAGTATTTT; CDR3 protein: CASSFGQGQYF
V gene: TRBV7-9; D gene: TRBD1; clone size: .; J gene: TRBJ1-1; CDR3 DNA: TGTGCCAGCAGCTTAACTTCAGGGGGAATAGGTGAAGCTTTCTTT; CDR3 protein: CASSLTSGGIGEAFF